These 28 T cell receptor beta chains were sequenced from one sample in a study of blood T cell repertoires in COVID-19. Produced via immunoSEQ multiplex PCR; TCRdb's table is partial and in-frame only. The sample holds just over 300,000 clones, over 85% seen once. Sequences were obtained from peripheral blood. These receptors were collected from a woman in her 30s with COVID-19, enrolled during active disease.

The J gene is TRBJ1-3, the V gene TRBV11-2; no firm D call. This CDR3 comprises 13 residues. Trimming took off 5 bases at V and 0 bases at J, with 5 bases between the two ends. From germline, CDR1 is SGHAT and CDR2 FQNNGV. The CDR3 DNA reads TGTGCCAGCAGCCTATCCTCTGGAAACACCATATATTTT. Translated: CASSLSSGNTIYF.

The V and J genes are TRBV3-1 (or the pseudogene TRBV3-2) and TRBJ1-2; maybe TRBD1 (5 bases). Trimming pared 8 bases from V and 1 base from J, leaving 8 bases between. Germline values: CDR1 LGHDT, CDR2 YNNKEL (reference sequence). The CDR3 loop spans 12 amino acids. This CDR3 is CASQGVNYGYTF. The DNA for the CDR3 is TGTGCCAGCCAAGGGGTTAACTATGGCTACACCTTC.

The chain has TRBV11-3 and TRBJ2-1; TRBD1 matches at 10 bases. V lost 4 bases and J lost 3; bases outside the gene matches: 6. CDR1 SGHNT and CDR2 YENEEA come from the germline V gene. There are 16 residues in the CDR3. As DNA, the CDR3 is TGTGCCAGCAGCTGGAGCCGGGACAGGGGCTACAATGAGCAGTTCTTC. Translating it yields CASSWSRDRGYNEQFF.

The J gene is TRBJ2-3, the V gene TRBV5-1; a weak D match, TRBD2 (5 bases). CDR3 length: 15 amino acids. Germline CDR1 is SGHRS and CDR2 is YFSETQ. Trimming took 0 bases from V and 6 from J, leaving 14 bases between them. This CDR3 is CASSLALGVGDTQYF. CDR3 coding DNA: TGCGCCAGCAGCTTGGCTCTCGGGGTAGGGGATACGCAGTATTTT.

The rearrangement joins TRBV14 to TRBJ1-1; TRBD1 matches at 9 bases. Germline CDR1 and CDR2: SGHDN and FVKESK. The CDR3 covers 15 residues. Trimming at V came to 3 bases and at J to 4 bases, leaving 6 bases not matched to a gene. The CDR3: CASSQNRGQGTEAFF. The CDR3 DNA sequence: TGTGCCAGCAGCCAGAACAGGGGGCAAGGCACTGAAGCTTTCTTT.

The gene calls are TRBV5-1 and TRBJ1-1; TRBD1 aligns across 7 bases. There are 15 residues in the CDR3. The J segment lost 1 base and the V segment lost 5 bases, leaving 8 bases of the junction unmatched. Germline CDR1 and CDR2: SGHRS and YFSETQ. The CDR3 protein is CASRNSGGKNTEAFF. The CDR3 DNA follows: TGCGCCAGCAGAAATTCAGGGGGTAAGAACACTGAAGCTTTCTTT.

The chain links TRBV14 to TRBJ2-7, with a tentative D call TRBD2 (6 bases). Trimming cost V 4 bases and J 3 bases, with 16 bases left between them. This CDR3 comprises 15 residues. The germline V gene encodes CDR1 SGHDN and CDR2 FVKESK. In nucleotides, the CDR3 is TGTGCCAGCAGCCCCTCGAGCCTAGCGAGCTACGAGCAGTACTTC. Protein: CASSPSSLASYEQYF.

The chain is built from TRBV19 and TRBJ1-2, with TRBD1 identical over 7 bases. This CDR3 comprises 13 residues. Germline trimming cut 6 bases from V and 8 bases from J; bases unmatched to any gene: 9. CDR1 and CDR2 (germline): LNHDA, SQIVND (reference sequence). The CDR3 DNA reads TGTGCCAGTAGGCACCAGGGGGTTAACGGCTACACCTTC. Its translation is CASRHQGVNGYTF. Full variable domain (outside the CDR3, taken from reference TRBV19 and TRBJ1-2): DGGITQSPKYLFRKEGQNVTLSCEQNLNHDAMYWYRQDPGQGLRLIYYSQIVNDFQKGDIAEGYSVSREKKESFPLTVTSAQKNPTAFYLCASRHQGVNGYTFGSGTRLTVV.

This chain joins TRBV11-3 and TRBJ1-1; D is unresolved. The V and J ends lost 5 bases and 5 bases respectively, with 18 bases between them. The germline V gene has CDR1 SGHNT and CDR2 YENEEA. This CDR3 contains 15 residues. CDR3 residues: CASSLPAGRRTEAFF. DNA for the CDR3: TGTGCCAGCAGCCTCCCCGCGGGGAGGCGTACTGAAGCTTTCTTT.

The rearrangement uses TRBV18 and TRBJ1-2; D is possibly TRBD1 (5 bases). This CDR3 spans 13 amino acids. Deletions cut 3 bases from V and 4 bases from J, with 9 bases between. CDR1 and CDR2 (germline): KGHSH, LQKENI. DNA of the CDR3: TGTGCCAGCTCACCGGACATTCTCTATGGCTACACCTTC. Amino acid sequence: CASSPDILYGYTF.

The chain recombines TRBV11-2 with TRBJ2-1; D is uncertain. V lost 6 bases, J lost 1 base, and 10 bases lay in between. Germline CDR1 is SGHAT and CDR2 is FQNNGV. There are 14 residues in the CDR3. In DNA, the CDR3 is TGTGCCAGCAGTTTTCTAGAATCCTACAATGAGCAGTTCTTC. Amino acid sequence: CASSFLESYNEQFF.

V usage is TRBV6-4 and J usage is TRBJ2-3; TRBD2 matches at 7 bases. Losses at the gene ends were 8 bases for V and 0 bases for J; bases not matched to a gene: 8. The CDR3 is 15 residues long. The germline V gene encodes CDR1 MRHNA and CDR2 SNTAGT. CDR3 nucleotides: TGTGCCAGCTCTGCGGGAGCGGGGAGCACAGATACGCAGTATTTT. This gives the protein CASSAGAGSTDTQYF.

V is TRBV7-2 and J is TRBJ1-2, with 7 positions matching TRBD1. This CDR3 spans 13 amino acids. Germline lookup yields CDR1 SGHTA and CDR2 FQGNSA. The junction had 6 bases not matched to a gene; V was cut back by 5 bases and J by 6 bases. The CDR3 coding sequence is TGTGCCAGCAGCCCATACAGGGGACATGGCTACACCTTC. It yields the protein CASSPYRGHGYTF.

The chain has TRBV19 and TRBJ1-2; the match to TRBD1 covers 9 bases. Germline V CDR1 and CDR2: LNHDA, SQIVND (reference sequence). This CDR3 spans 13 amino acids. V gave up 3 bases and J gave up 6 bases; unmatched junction bases: 2. CDR3 sequence reads: CASSMGTGNGYTF. In DNA, the CDR3 is TGTGCCAGTAGTATGGGGACAGGGAATGGCTACACCTTC.

The J gene is TRBJ2-7, the V gene TRBV2, with 10 nucleotides matching TRBD1. The CDR3 has 14 amino acids. The germline V gene has CDR1 SNHLY and CDR2 FYNNEI. Losses at the gene ends were 10 bases for V and 3 bases for J; bases not matched to a gene: 9. In DNA form, the CDR3 reads TGTGCCAACAAGGGACAGGGGTTAGGCTACGAGCAGTACTTC. This codes for CANKGQGLGYEQYF. The variable domain in full, with the rest retrieved from reference TRBV2 and TRBJ2-7, is EPEVTQTPSHQVTQMGQEVILRCVPISNHLYFYWYRQILGQKVEFLVSFYNNEISEKSEIFDDQFSVERPDGSNFTLKIRSTKLEDSAMYFCANKGQGLGYEQYFGPGTRLTVT.

This chain joins TRBV2 and TRBJ2-7, with D unclear. The CDR3 has 11 residues. Germline values: CDR1 SNHLY, CDR2 FYNNEI. Trimming removed 8 bases from V and 1 base from J, with 6 bases in between. DNA for the CDR3: TGTGCCAGCGAACAGTCCTACGAGCAGTACGTC. Its translation: CASEQSYEQYV.

The gene calls are TRBV6-5 and TRBJ2-2; maybe TRBD2 (5 bases). Trimming stripped 8 bases from V and 2 bases from J, with 12 bases between. The germline CDR1 and CDR2 sequences are MNHEY and SVGAGI. This CDR3 spans 14 amino acids. The CDR3 DNA follows: TGTGCCAGCCGCGGGCTCGGTAACACCGGGGAGCTGTTTTTT. Translation gives CASRGLGNTGELFF.

In this sample, this clone turned up once. The chain is built from TRBV6-5 and TRBJ1-4, with 8 bases that match TRBD1. The germline gives CDR1 MNHEY, CDR2 SVGAGI. This CDR3 has 14 residues. V lost 6 bases to trimming and J lost 7 bases; unmatched junction nucleotides: 7. The CDR3 reads CASSNDRGSEKLFF. CDR3 nucleotides: TGTGCCAGCAGCAATGACAGGGGTTCTGAAAAACTGTTTTTT.

The chain links TRBV6-1 to TRBJ1-5; D is unresolved. Trimming took 2 bases from V and 0 from J, leaving 17 bases between them. The CDR3 contains 18 residues. Germline V gene data show CDR1 as MNHNS and CDR2 as SASEGT. This chain's CDR3 is CASSEKNSGIPSNQPQHF. Written as DNA, the CDR3 is TGTGCCAGCAGTGAAAAAAATTCCGGGATTCCTAGCAATCAGCCCCAGCATTTT.

The chain employs TRBV27 and TRBJ1-6; D call uncertain. V lost 3 bases and J lost 6, with 12 bases in between. CDR1 and CDR2 (germline): MNHEY, SMNVEV (reference sequence). This CDR3 comprises 15 residues. The CDR3 sequence: CASSLGRTSNSPLHF. Written as DNA, the CDR3 is TGTGCCAGCAGTTTGGGCAGAACCTCTAATTCACCCCTCCACTTT.

The V call is TRBV28, the J call TRBJ1-6; 9 nucleotides match TRBD1. The CDR3 is made up of 15 amino acids. CDR1 is MDHEN, CDR2 SYDVKM, per germline. The V and J ends lost 4 bases and 7 bases, in that order; junction bases with no gene match: 5. CDR3 in amino acids: CASSSAGTGNSPLHF. Written as DNA, the CDR3 is TGTGCCAGCAGTTCAGCCGGGACAGGGAATTCACCCCTCCACTTT.

The chain has TRBV4-2 and TRBJ2-7; D not resolved. Germline-derived CDR1 and CDR2 are LGHNA and YNFKEQ. V lost 0 bases to trimming and J lost 0 bases, with 12 bases between them. The CDR3 spans 16 residues. CDR3 loop: CASSQDHGGSSYEQYF. CDR3 nucleotide sequence: TGTGCCAGCAGCCAAGATCACGGCGGCAGCTCCTACGAGCAGTACTTC.

On this clone itself: The same CDR3 arises from other DNA sequences in this sample as well. This chain connects TRBV7-9 to TRBJ1-3; 9 bases agree with TRBD1. J lost 1 base, V lost 1 base, and 2 bases had no gene match. Germline V gene lookup returns CDR1 SEHNR and CDR2 FQNEAQ (reference sequence). The CDR3 contains 16 residues. CDR3 amino acids: CASSLGGTGSGNTIYF. CDR3 coding DNA: TGTGCCAGCAGCTTAGGTGGGACAGGGTCTGGAAACACCATATATTTT. The whole variable domain, filled in from reference TRBV7-9 and TRBJ1-3, reads DTGVSQNPRHKITKRGQNVTFRCDPISEHNRLYWYRQTLGQGPEFLTYFQNEAQLEKSRLLSDRFSAERPKGSFSTLEIQRTEQGDSAMYLCASSLGGTGSGNTIYFGEGSWLTVV.

V usage is TRBV19 and J usage is TRBJ1-1; D gene unclear. In germline, CDR1 is LNHDA, CDR2 SQIVND (reference sequence). CDR3 length: 13 amino acids. The CDR3 region has the DNA TGTGCGTGCCGGGAACCTTCGAACACTGAAGCTTTCTTT. This codes for CACREPSNTEAFF.

Remarks on this clone: The junction and the germline gene differ at one end; a read error may be behind it. The genes are TRBV2 and TRBJ2-6, with 11 bases matching TRBD1. Per germline, CDR1 SNHLY and CDR2 FYNNEI. This CDR3 is built from 18 residues. In DNA, the CDR3 is TGTGCCAGCAGGGAAGGACAGGGGGCGTCCTCTGGGGCCAACGTCCTGACTTTC. This encodes CASREGQGASSGANVLTF. The variable domain in full, with the rest retrieved from reference TRBV2 and TRBJ2-6, is EPEVTQTPSHQVTQMGQEVILRCVPISNHLYFYWYRQILGQKVEFLVSFYNNEISEKSEIFDDQFSVERPDGSNFTLKIRSTKLEDSAMYFCASREGQGASSGANVLTFGAGSRLTVL.

The chain uses TRBV7-6 and TRBJ1-3; D remains unclear. CDR3 length: 16 residues. Looked up from germline, CDR1 is SGHVS and CDR2 is FNYEAQ. V was cut by 1 base and J by 0 bases, with 10 bases left in between. In DNA form, the CDR3 reads TGTGCCAGCAGCTTAGGGATGAGGTTCTCTGGAAACACCATATATTTT. Protein: CASSLGMRFSGNTIYF. Complete variable domain (other parts from reference TRBV7-6 and TRBJ1-3): GAGVSQSPRYKVTKRGQDVALRCDPISGHVSLYWYRQALGQGPEFLTYFNYEAQQDKSGLPNDRFSAERPEGSISTLTIQRTEQRDSAMYRCASSLGMRFSGNTIYFGEGSWLTVV.

J is TRBJ2-4 and V is TRBV27, with TRBD2 matching over 10 bases. Germline loops: CDR1 MNHEY, CDR2 SMNVEV (reference sequence). The CDR3 runs to 14 residues. V lost 5 bases, J lost 6 bases, and 4 bases stayed unmatched. For the CDR3, the DNA is TGTGCCAGCAGTCCCGGACTAGCGGTAAACATTCAGTACTTC. Residues: CASSPGLAVNIQYF.

The genes are TRBV7-8 and TRBJ1-2; D is unresolved. V was clipped by 5 bases and J by 8 bases, with 21 bases between them. Germline V gene data show CDR1 as SGHVS and CDR2 as FQNEAQ. The CDR3 has 15 residues. Here the CDR3 DNA reads TGTGCCAGCAGCACCCGGGAACCTCACGCGGGCGGCTACACCTTC. Its translation: CASSTREPHAGGYTF.